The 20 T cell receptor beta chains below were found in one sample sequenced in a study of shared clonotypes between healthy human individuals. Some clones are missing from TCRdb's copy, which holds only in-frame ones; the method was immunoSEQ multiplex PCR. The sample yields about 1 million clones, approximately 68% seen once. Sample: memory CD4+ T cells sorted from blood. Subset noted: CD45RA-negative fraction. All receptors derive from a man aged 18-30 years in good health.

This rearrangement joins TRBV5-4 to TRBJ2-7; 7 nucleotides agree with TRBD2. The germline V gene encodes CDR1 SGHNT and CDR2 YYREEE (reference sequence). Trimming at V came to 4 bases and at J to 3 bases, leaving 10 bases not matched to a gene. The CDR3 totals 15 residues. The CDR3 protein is CASSTRTSTIYEQYF. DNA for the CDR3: TGTGCCAGCAGCACGCGGACTAGTACTATCTACGAGCAGTACTTC.

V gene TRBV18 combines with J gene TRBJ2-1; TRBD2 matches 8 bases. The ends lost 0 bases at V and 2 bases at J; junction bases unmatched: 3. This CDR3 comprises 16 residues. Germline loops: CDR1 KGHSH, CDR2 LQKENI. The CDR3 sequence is CASSPPQRGTYNEQFF. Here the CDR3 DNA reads TGTGCCAGCTCACCACCACAGCGGGGGACCTACAATGAGCAGTTCTTC.

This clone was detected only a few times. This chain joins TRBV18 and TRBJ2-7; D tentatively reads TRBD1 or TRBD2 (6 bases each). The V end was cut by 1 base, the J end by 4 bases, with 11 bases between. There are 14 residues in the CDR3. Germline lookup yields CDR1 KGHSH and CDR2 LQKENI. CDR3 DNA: TGTGCCAGCTCACCACGACGGGGGCCGTACGAGCAGTACTTC. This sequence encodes CASSPRRGPYEQYF.

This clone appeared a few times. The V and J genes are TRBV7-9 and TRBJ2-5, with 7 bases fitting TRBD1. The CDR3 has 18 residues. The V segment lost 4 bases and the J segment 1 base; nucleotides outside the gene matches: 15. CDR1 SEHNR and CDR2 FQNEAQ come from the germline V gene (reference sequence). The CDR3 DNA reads TGTGCCAGCAGCTCAAGAAGTTACCTGGGACAGAGCCAAGAGACCCAGTACTTC. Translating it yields CASSSRSYLGQSQETQYF.

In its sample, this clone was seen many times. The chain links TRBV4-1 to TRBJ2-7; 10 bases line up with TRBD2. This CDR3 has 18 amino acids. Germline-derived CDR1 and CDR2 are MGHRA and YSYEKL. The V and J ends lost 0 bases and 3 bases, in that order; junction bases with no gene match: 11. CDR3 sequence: CASSQDLRGVAGGYEQYF. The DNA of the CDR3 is TGCGCCAGCAGCCAAGACCTGCGAGGGGTAGCGGGAGGCTACGAGCAGTACTTC.

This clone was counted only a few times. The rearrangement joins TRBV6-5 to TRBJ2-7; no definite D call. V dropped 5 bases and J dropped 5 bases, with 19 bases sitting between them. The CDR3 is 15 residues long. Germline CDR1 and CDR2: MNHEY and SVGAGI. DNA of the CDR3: TGTGCCAGCAGTCGGCTGTTTGGGTCGGGCAACGAGCAGTACTTC. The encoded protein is CASSRLFGSGNEQYF.

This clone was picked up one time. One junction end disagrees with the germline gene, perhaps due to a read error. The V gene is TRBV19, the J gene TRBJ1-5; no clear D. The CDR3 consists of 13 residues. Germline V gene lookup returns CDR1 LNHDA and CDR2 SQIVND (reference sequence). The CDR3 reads CASSIVGNRPQHF. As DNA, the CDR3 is TGTGCCAGTAGTATAGTCGGAAATCGGCCCCAGCATTTT.

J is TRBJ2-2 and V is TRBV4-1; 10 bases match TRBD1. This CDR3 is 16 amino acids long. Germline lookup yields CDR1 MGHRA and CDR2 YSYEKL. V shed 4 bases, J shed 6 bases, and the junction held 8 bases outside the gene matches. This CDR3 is CASSPGQGNGAGELFF. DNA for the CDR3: TGCGCCAGCAGCCCGGGACAGGGGAACGGGGCCGGGGAGCTGTTTTTT.

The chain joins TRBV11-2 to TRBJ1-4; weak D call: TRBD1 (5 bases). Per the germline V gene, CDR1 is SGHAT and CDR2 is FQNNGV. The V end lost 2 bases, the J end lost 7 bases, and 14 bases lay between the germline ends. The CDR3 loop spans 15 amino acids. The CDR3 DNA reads TGTGCCAGCAGCTTAAGTAAGGGGAGGAGTGAAAAACTGTTTTTT. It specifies CASSLSKGRSEKLFF.

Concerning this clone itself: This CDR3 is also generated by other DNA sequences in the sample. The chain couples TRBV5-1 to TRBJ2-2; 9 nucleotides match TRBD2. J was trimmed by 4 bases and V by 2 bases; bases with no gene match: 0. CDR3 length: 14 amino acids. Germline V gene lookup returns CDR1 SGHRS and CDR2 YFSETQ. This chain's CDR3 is CASSFSGGTGELFF. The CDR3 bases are TGCGCCAGCAGCTTTAGCGGGGGCACCGGGGAGCTGTTTTTT.

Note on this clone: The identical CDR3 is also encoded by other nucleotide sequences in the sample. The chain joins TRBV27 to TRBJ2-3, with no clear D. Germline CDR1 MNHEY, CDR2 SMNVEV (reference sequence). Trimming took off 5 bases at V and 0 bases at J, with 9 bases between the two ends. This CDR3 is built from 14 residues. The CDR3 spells CASSPTGSTDTQYF. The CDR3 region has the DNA TGTGCCAGCAGTCCGACTGGGAGCACAGATACGCAGTATTTT.

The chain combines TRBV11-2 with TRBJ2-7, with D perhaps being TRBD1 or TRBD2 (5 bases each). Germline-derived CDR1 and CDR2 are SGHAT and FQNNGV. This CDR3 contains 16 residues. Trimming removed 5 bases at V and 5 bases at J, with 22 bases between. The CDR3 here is CASSPTGGRERHEQYF. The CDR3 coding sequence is TGTGCCAGCAGCCCCACCGGAGGCAGGGAAAGGCACGAGCAGTACTTC.

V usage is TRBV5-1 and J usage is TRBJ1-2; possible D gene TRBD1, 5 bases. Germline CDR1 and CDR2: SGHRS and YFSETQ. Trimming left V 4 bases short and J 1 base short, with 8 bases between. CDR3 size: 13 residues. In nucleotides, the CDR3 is TGCGCCAGCAGCGTTGACAGTAACTATGGCTACACCTTC. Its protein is CASSVDSNYGYTF.

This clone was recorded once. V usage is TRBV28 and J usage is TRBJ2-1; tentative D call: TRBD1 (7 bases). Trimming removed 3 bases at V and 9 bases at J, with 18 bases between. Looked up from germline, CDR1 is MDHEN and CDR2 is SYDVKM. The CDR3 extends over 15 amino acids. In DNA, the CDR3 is TGTGCCAGCAGTTTCAGGGGGGCTATGGTTCGTGAGCAGTTCTTC. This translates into CASSFRGAMVREQFF.

DNA for the CDR3: TGCGCCAGCAGCTTGGCCGACCAGCGGAACTATGGCTACACCTTC. This gives the protein CASSLADQRNYGYTF. The chain recombines TRBV5-1 with TRBJ1-2; D gene unclear. Trimming pared 0 bases from V and 2 bases from J, leaving 11 bases between. Germline CDR1 and CDR2: SGHRS and YFSETQ. This CDR3 is built from 15 residues.

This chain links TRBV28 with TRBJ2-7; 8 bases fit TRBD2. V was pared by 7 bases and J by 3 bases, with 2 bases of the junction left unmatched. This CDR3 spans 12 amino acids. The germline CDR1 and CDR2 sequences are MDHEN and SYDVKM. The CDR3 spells CASTREGYEQYF. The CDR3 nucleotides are TGTGCCAGCACCCGGGAGGGCTACGAGCAGTACTTC.

The CDR3 coding sequence is TGTGCCAGCAGCAAAAGAGATGCAACTAATGAAAAACTGTTTTTT. Translated: CASSKRDATNEKLFF. This rearrangement joins TRBV5-5 to TRBJ1-4; no clear D gene. V lost 4 bases, J lost 0 bases, and 10 bases lay in between. CDR1 and CDR2 (germline): SGHKS, YYEKEE (reference sequence). This CDR3 contains 15 residues. Variable domain in full (rest from reference TRBV5-5 and TRBJ1-4): DAGVTQSPTHLIKTRGQQVTLRCSPISGHKSVSWYQQVLGQGPQFIFQYYEKEERGRGNFPDRFSARQFPNYSSELNVNALLLGDSALYLCASSKRDATNEKLFFGSGTQLSVL.

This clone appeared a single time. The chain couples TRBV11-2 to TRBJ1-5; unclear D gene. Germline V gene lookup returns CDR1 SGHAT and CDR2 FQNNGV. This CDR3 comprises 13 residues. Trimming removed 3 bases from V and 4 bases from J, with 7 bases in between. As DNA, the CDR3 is TGTGCCAGCAGCTTTCAGGAGAATCAGCCCCAGCATTTT. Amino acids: CASSFQENQPQHF. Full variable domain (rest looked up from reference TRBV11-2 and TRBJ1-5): EAGVAQSPRYKIIEKRQSVAFWCNPISGHATLYWYQQILGQGPKLLIQFQNNGVVDDSQLPKDRFSAERLKGVDSTLKIQPAKLEDSAVYLCASSFQENQPQHFGDGTRLSIL.

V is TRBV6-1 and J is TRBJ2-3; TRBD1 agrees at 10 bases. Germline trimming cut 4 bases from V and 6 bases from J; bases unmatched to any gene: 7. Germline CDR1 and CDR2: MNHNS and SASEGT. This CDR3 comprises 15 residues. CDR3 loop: CASSVDRGSSDTQYF. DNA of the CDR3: TGTGCCAGCAGTGTGGACAGGGGGTCCTCCGATACGCAGTATTTT.

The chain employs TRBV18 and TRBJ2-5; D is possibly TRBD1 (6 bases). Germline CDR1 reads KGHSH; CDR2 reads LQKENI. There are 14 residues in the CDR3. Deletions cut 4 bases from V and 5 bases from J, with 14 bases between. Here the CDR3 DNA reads TGTGCCAGCTCACAAGACAGGTCGGGCGAGACCCAGTACTTC. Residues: CASSQDRSGETQYF. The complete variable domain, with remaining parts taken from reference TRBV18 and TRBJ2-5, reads NAGVMQNPRHLVRRRGQEARLRCSPMKGHSHVYWYRQLPEEGLKFMVYLQKENIIDESGMPKERFSAEFPKEGPSILRIQQVVRGDSAAYFCASSQDRSGETQYFGPGTRLLVL.